This passage covers 29 T cell receptor beta chains from one sample sequenced in a study of blood T cell repertoires in COVID-19. Generated by immunoSEQ multiplex PCR, the TCRdb table keeps only in-frame clones and is missing some. The repertoire consists of about 44,000 clones, with approximately 88% occurring once and the leading ten covering 1% to 1.5%. The sequenced sample consisted of peripheral blood. Receptors were obtained from a woman in her thirties or forties with acute or convalescent COVID-19.

The V call is TRBV5-6, the J call TRBJ1-6; no reliable D call. Trimming stripped 0 bases from V and 7 bases from J, with 5 bases between. This CDR3 contains 13 residues. CDR1 SGHDT and CDR2 YYEEEE come from the germline V gene. The CDR3 region is CASSLAENSPLHF. The CDR3 coding sequence is TGTGCCAGCAGCTTGGCTGAGAATTCACCCCTCCACTTT.

This chain joins TRBV18 and TRBJ2-5; 8 bases are a match to TRBD2. This CDR3 has 15 amino acids. CDR1 and CDR2 from the germline V gene are KGHSH and LQKENI. J was trimmed by 4 bases and V by 1 base; bases with no gene match: 5. The chain's CDR3 is CASSPRPGLGETQYF. As DNA, the CDR3 is TGTGCCAGCTCACCACGTCCGGGACTAGGAGAGACCCAGTACTTC.

This chain links TRBV2 with TRBJ1-5; TRBD1 agrees at 7 bases. Germline V gives CDR1 SNHLY, CDR2 FYNNEI. V shed 6 bases, J shed 2 bases, and the junction held 7 bases outside the gene matches. The CDR3 runs to 15 residues. CDR3 DNA: TGTGCCAGCAGAACACAGGGGTCGGGCAATCAGCCCCAGCATTTT. Translating it yields CASRTQGSGNQPQHF.

This sequence joins TRBV3-1 (or the pseudogene TRBV3-2) and TRBJ2-7; D perhaps matches TRBD2 (5 bases). Trimming removed 1 base at V and 0 bases at J, with 13 bases between. The germline CDR1 and CDR2 sequences are LGHDT and YNNKEL (reference sequence). The CDR3 has 16 amino acids. The CDR3 protein is CASSQGRGRGSYEQYF. The CDR3 nucleotides are TGTGCCAGCAGCCAAGGGCGTGGACGGGGCTCCTACGAGCAGTACTTC.

CDR3 nucleotides: TGTGCCAGCAGCTTTAGCGGGAGGATTGGGGGTGAGCAGTTCTTC. Translation gives CASSFSGRIGGEQFF. The chain couples TRBV5-4 to TRBJ2-1, with 10 bases aligning to TRBD2. Germline trimming cut 2 bases from V and 9 bases from J; bases unmatched to any gene: 8. Germline V gene lookup returns CDR1 SGHNT and CDR2 YYREEE (reference sequence). The CDR3 contains 15 residues.

This clone was picked up one time. The gene calls are TRBV7-3 and TRBJ2-5; TRBD1 matches at 7 bases. The CDR3 is 13 residues long. Germline V gene sequence: CDR1 SGHTA, CDR2 FQGTGA. V trimming: 6 bases; J trimming: 5 bases; junction bases outside the gene matches: 6. The CDR3 DNA reads TGTGCCAGCAGTCTGACAGGGAAGGAGACCCAGTACTTC. It specifies CASSLTGKETQYF.

Sample share makes this clone medium-sized (0.01 to 0.1%). Other DNA variants within this sample encode the same CDR3. This chain uses TRBV4-3 with TRBJ2-1, with a tentative D call TRBD2 (6 bases). The germline V gene has CDR1 LGHNA and CDR2 YSLEER. V lost 1 base and J 6 bases, leaving 7 bases between the germline ends. The CDR3 covers 13 residues. The CDR3: CASSQGGGNEQFF. CDR3 DNA sequence: TGCGCCAGCAGCCAAGGGGGAGGCAATGAGCAGTTCTTC.

The rearrangement links TRBV30 to TRBJ2-2; D is perhaps TRBD2 (6 bases). Germline CDR1 is GTSNPN and CDR2 is SVGIG (reference sequence). V was clipped by 4 bases and J by 1 base, with 16 bases between them. This CDR3 is built from 16 residues. CDR3 sequence (DNA): TGTGCCTGGACCCCGAAAAGGGGAGGGAACACCGGGGAGCTGTTTTTT. Translating gives CAWTPKRGGNTGELFF. The full variable domain, with the rest looked up from reference TRBV30 and TRBJ2-2, is SQTIHQWPATLVQPVGSPLSLECTVEGTSNPNLYWYRQAAGRGLQLLFYSVGIGQISSEVPQNLSASRPQDRQFILSSKKLLLSDSGFYLCAWTPKRGGNTGELFFGEGSRLTVL.

The chain carries TRBV7-3 and TRBJ2-1; possibly TRBD2 for D (6 bases). V lost 5 bases to trimming and J lost 0 bases, with 11 bases between them. The CDR3 loop spans 15 amino acids. The germline V gene has CDR1 SGHTA and CDR2 FQGTGA. The CDR3 sequence is CASSVSGSSYNEQFF. CDR3 coding DNA: TGTGCCAGCAGCGTTAGCGGAAGCTCCTACAATGAGCAGTTCTTC.

The J gene is TRBJ1-6, the V gene TRBV4-2, with D perhaps TRBD1 (6 bases). V lost 4 bases and J 2 bases, leaving 15 bases between the germline ends. Per germline, CDR1 LGHNA and CDR2 YNFKEQ. This CDR3 contains 17 residues. This CDR3 is CASSPGRGVTYNSPLHF. DNA of the CDR3: TGTGCCAGCAGCCCGGGCAGGGGAGTTACCTATAATTCACCCCTCCACTTT.

This sequence joins TRBV10-1 and TRBJ2-3; 8 nucleotides line up with TRBD2. Trimming took 3 bases from V and 5 from J; bases not matched to a gene: 10. The CDR3 is made up of 16 amino acids. The germline V gene has CDR1 WNHNN and CDR2 SYGVQD (reference sequence). The CDR3 loop reads CASSELAATSQDTQYF. CDR3 in DNA: TGCGCCAGCAGTGAACTAGCGGCAACATCGCAAGATACGCAGTATTTT.

The rearrangement uses TRBV5-1 and TRBJ2-1; D may be TRBD1 (6 bases). CDR1 and CDR2 from the germline V gene are SGHRS and YFSETQ. V lost 4 bases to trimming and J lost 0 bases, with 11 bases between them. CDR3 length equals 15 residues. The chain's CDR3 is CASSGEGGSYNEQFF. CDR3 nucleotides: TGCGCCAGCAGCGGGGAAGGGGGCTCCTACAATGAGCAGTTCTTC.

The count of this clone is one. V and J are TRBV19 and TRBJ2-1; D is undetermined. Trimming pared 4 bases from V and 0 bases from J, leaving 13 bases between. Germline-derived CDR1 and CDR2 are LNHDA and SQIVND (reference sequence). The CDR3 is made up of 16 amino acids. CDR3 nucleotide sequence: TGTGCCAGTAGTACTCCCGGGTCTAGCTCCTACAATGAGCAGTTCTTC. As protein: CASSTPGSSSYNEQFF.

The sample holds a few counts of this clone. This chain uses TRBV5-1 with TRBJ2-2; 7 bases agree with TRBD1. Germline V gene data show CDR1 as SGHRS and CDR2 as YFSETQ. V shed 1 base, J shed 0 bases, and the junction held 0 bases outside the gene matches. The CDR3 spans 15 residues. CDR3 protein: CASSLQGANTGELFF. The CDR3 DNA is TGCGCCAGCAGCTTGCAGGGGGCGAACACCGGGGAGCTGTTTTTT.

The gene calls are TRBV30 and TRBJ1-2, with a possible D match to TRBD1 (5 bases). CDR3 length: 15 residues. Germline V CDR1 and CDR2: GTSNPN, SVGIG (reference sequence). Trimming stripped 3 bases from V and 8 bases from J, with 22 bases between. This CDR3 reads CAWRLPTGAGYGYTF. The CDR3 coding sequence is TGTGCCTGGAGACTACCCACTGGGGCAGGTTACGGCTACACCTTC.

The chain carries TRBV6-5 and TRBJ1-5, with 8 bases that match TRBD1. The ends lost 6 bases at V and 7 bases at J; junction bases unmatched: 8. Germline assignment: CDR1 MNHEY and CDR2 SVGAGI. This CDR3 is 14 amino acids long. CDR3 loop: CASRSDRGGQPQHF. As DNA, the CDR3 is TGTGCCAGCAGATCAGACAGGGGAGGCCAGCCCCAGCATTTT.

This rearrangement joins TRBV7-9 to TRBJ2-7; a possible D gene is TRBD1 (5 bases). Trimming pared 4 bases from V and 3 bases from J, leaving 13 bases between. Germline V gene lookup returns CDR1 SEHNR and CDR2 FQNEAQ (reference sequence). The CDR3 has 14 residues. The CDR3 DNA sequence: TGTGCCAGCAGCTACCGTGGGCAGGGCTACGAGCAGTACTTC. It encodes CASSYRGQGYEQYF.

V gene TRBV27 combines with J gene TRBJ1-2, with D maybe TRBD1 (6 bases). The V gene lost 5 bases and the J gene lost 2 bases, with 15 bases spanning the gap. The germline gives CDR1 MNHEY, CDR2 SMNVEV (reference sequence). This CDR3 is built from 15 residues. The CDR3, as DNA: TGTGCCAGCAGTCCATCAGGGGCCCGGAACTATGGCTACACCTTC. This codes for CASSPSGARNYGYTF.

This clone was observed once. This chain connects TRBV5-1 to TRBJ2-7; D is unclear. CDR3 length: 14 amino acids. Per the germline V gene, CDR1 is SGHRS and CDR2 is YFSETQ. The germline V and J ends were trimmed by 2 bases and 7 bases, with 16 bases remaining between them. The CDR3 bases are TGCGCCAGCAGCTTTGACACGGCCGTCGTGGAGCAGTACTTC. This encodes CASSFDTAVVEQYF.

This chain uses TRBV4-1 with TRBJ2-4, with D tentatively TRBD2 (6 bases). Trimming removed 0 bases from V and 6 bases from J, with 9 bases in between. This CDR3 has 14 amino acids. Germline CDR1 MGHRA, CDR2 YSYEKL. CDR3 DNA: TGCGCCAGCAGCCAAGATCTAGCGAGAAACATTCAGTACTTC. Translation: CASSQDLARNIQYF.

The chain has TRBV6-2 or TRBV6-3 and TRBJ2-7, with TRBD1 identical over 7 bases. From germline, CDR1 is MNHEY and CDR2 SVGEGT. The CDR3 has 15 amino acids. V dropped 5 bases and J dropped 6; count of bases not matched to a gene: 13. The CDR3 DNA reads as TGTGCCAGCAGTCCCCAACAGGGGAGTCTACGCGAGCAGTACTTC. Translating it yields CASSPQQGSLREQYF.

The chain uses TRBV6-2 or TRBV6-3 and TRBJ2-7; TRBD1 might be the D (5 bases). The CDR3 runs to 15 residues. CDR1 MNHEY and CDR2 SVGEGT come from the germline V gene. Trimming removed 2 bases from V and 2 bases from J, with 13 bases in between. This CDR3 is CASSYRGQEPYEQYF. The DNA of the CDR3 is TGTGCCAGCAGTTACAGGGGCCAGGAACCCTACGAGCAGTACTTC.

The chain uses TRBV30 and TRBJ1-5; possible D gene TRBD1, 5 bases. The CDR3 loop spans 15 amino acids. V gave up 4 bases and J gave up 2 bases, with 15 bases separating them. CDR1 GTSNPN and CDR2 SVGIG come from the germline V gene (reference sequence). This CDR3 is CAWTSGGDGNQPQHF. The CDR3, as DNA: TGTGCCTGGACTTCGGGAGGGGATGGCAATCAGCCCCAGCATTTT.

The V gene is TRBV10-3, the J gene TRBJ1-5; a weak D match, TRBD1 (6 bases). Between the trimmed V and J ends, which lost 0 bases and 3 bases, there was a span of 12 bases. From germline, CDR1 is ENHRY and CDR2 SYGVKD. The CDR3 spans 16 residues. The CDR3 region has the DNA TGTGCCATCAGTGAGTCATTTTGGGACAACAATCAGCCCCAGCATTTT. Translated, it gives CAISESFWDNNQPQHF.

The chain uses TRBV5-1 and TRBJ1-2, with D possibly matching TRBD1 (6 bases). Germline V CDR1 and CDR2: SGHRS, YFSETQ. Trimming left V 4 bases short and J 7 bases short, with 26 bases between. The CDR3 runs 17 residues. CDR3: CASSTRSRGLPFGGYTF. The CDR3 region has the DNA TGCGCCAGCAGCACAAGGTCAAGGGGGTTACCCTTTGGTGGCTACACCTTC.

The rearrangement uses TRBV7-8 and TRBJ2-2; possibly TRBD1 for D (6 bases). Germline CDR1 SGHVS, CDR2 FQNEAQ. This CDR3 comprises 13 residues. V lost 4 bases and J 5 bases, leaving 8 bases between the germline ends. For the CDR3, the DNA is TGTGCCAGCAGCTCGCAGGGGACCGGGGAGCTGTTTTTT. It codes for CASSSQGTGELFF.

The J gene is TRBJ2-3, the V gene TRBV27, with unresolved D. This CDR3 region has 13 residues. The V end lost 3 bases, the J end lost 4 bases, and 8 bases lay between the germline ends. From germline, CDR1 is MNHEY and CDR2 SMNVEV (reference sequence). The CDR3 loop is CASSFGVADTQYF. The CDR3 coding sequence is TGTGCCAGCAGTTTCGGTGTCGCAGATACGCAGTATTTT.

The V gene is TRBV30, the J gene TRBJ1-1; possibly TRBD1 for D (5 bases). Germline V gene lookup returns CDR1 GTSNPN and CDR2 SVGIG (reference sequence). Deletions cut 0 bases from V and 4 bases from J, with 9 bases between. The CDR3 runs to 13 residues. CDR3 DNA: TGTGCCTGGAGTGTAGGGCAGGGCACTGAAGCTTTCTTT. Protein sequence: CAWSVGQGTEAFF.

The genes are TRBV30 and TRBJ1-5; the D gene is possibly TRBD1 (5 bases). Germline CDR1 is GTSNPN and CDR2 is SVGIG (reference sequence). The V end lost 1 base, the J end lost 4 bases, and 20 bases lay between the germline ends. The CDR3 is made up of 17 amino acids. The CDR3 is CAWSANTPGGANQPQHF. DNA of the CDR3: TGTGCCTGGAGTGCCAACACCCCGGGAGGGGCTAATCAGCCCCAGCATTTT.